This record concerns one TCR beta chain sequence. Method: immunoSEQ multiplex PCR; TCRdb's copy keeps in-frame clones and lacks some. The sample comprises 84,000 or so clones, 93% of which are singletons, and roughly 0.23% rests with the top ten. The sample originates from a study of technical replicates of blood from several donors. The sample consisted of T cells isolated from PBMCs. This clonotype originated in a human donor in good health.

The CDR3, as DNA: TGTGCCAGCAGTGGGGGACAGTTTTCTGGAAACACCATATATTTT. It encodes CASSGGQFSGNTIYF. V usage is TRBV2 and J usage is TRBJ1-3, with 7 bases identical to TRBD1. Per the germline V gene, CDR1 is SNHLY and CDR2 is FYNNEI. Trimming removed 4 bases from V and 1 base from J; junction bases left unmatched: 4. The CDR3 spans 15 residues.